This entry lists 7 T cell receptor beta chains sequenced from one sample in a study of T-cell reconstitution after alpha-beta-depleted transplantation in children. The authors prepared the TCRbeta library with unique molecular identifiers. In TCRdb, the PCR reads were re-called with MiXCR into one record per CDR3 protein. Among more than 15,000 distinct CDR3 sequences listed, around an eighth were seen once. The specimen was PBMCs, mostly from graft donor cells, collected 180 days after TCRalphabeta/CD19-depleted stem cell transplant. The receptors were gathered from a boy under two years old who had a stem cell transplant for Wiskott-Aldrich syndrome, so the T cells may come from the graft donor.

This clonotype was detected a few times. The rearrangement links TRBV18 to TRBJ2-7, with D perhaps TRBD2 (5 bases). CDR1 KGHSH and CDR2 LQKENI come from the germline V gene. The CDR3 loop spans 14 amino acids. The germline V and J ends were trimmed by 6 bases and 5 bases, with 17 bases remaining between them. CDR3 loop: CASSETFGENEQYF. As DNA, the CDR3 is TGTGCCAGCTCGGAGACCTTCGGGGAGAACGAGCAGTACTTC.

This clonotype was counted a few times. The chain joins TRBV13 to TRBJ2-7, with D tentatively TRBD2 (5 bases). V dropped 0 bases and J dropped 6 bases, with 6 bases sitting between them. The CDR3 length is 12 residues. Germline V gives CDR1 PRHDT, CDR2 FYEKMQ (reference sequence). CDR3 region: CASSLGRGEQYF. CDR3 DNA sequence: TGTGCCAGCAGCTTAGGCCGGGGCGAGCAGTACTTC.

This clonotype came up many times. This sequence joins TRBV7-9 and TRBJ1-3; D unresolved. The germline V gene encodes CDR1 SEHNR and CDR2 FQNEAQ (reference sequence). Trimming took 3 bases from V and 0 from J, leaving 12 bases between them. The CDR3 consists of 16 residues. CDR3 in amino acids: CASSFFSGPSGNTIYF. DNA for the CDR3: TGTGCCAGCAGCTTTTTCTCCGGACCCTCTGGAAACACCATATATTTT.

This clonotype was picked up many times. The chain uses TRBV5-5 and TRBJ1-2; D is unresolved. The CDR3 runs 13 residues. Trimming removed 0 bases at V and 5 bases at J, with 8 bases between. The germline V gene has CDR1 SGHKS and CDR2 YYEKEE (reference sequence). CDR3 loop: CASSLDSEYGYTF. The CDR3 nucleotides read TGTGCCAGCAGCTTGGACAGTGAATATGGCTACACCTTC.

This clonotype was counted at least ten times. The gene calls are TRBV15 and TRBJ2-3; tentatively, D is TRBD2 (5 bases). The germline V gene has CDR1 LNHNV and CDR2 YYDKDF (reference sequence). The length of the CDR3 is 15 residues. Trimming took off 1 base at V and 1 base at J, with 9 bases between the two ends. DNA for the CDR3: TGTGCCACCAGCAGAGGGACTCTGGGCACAGATACGCAGTATTTT. Its translation is CATSRGTLGTDTQYF. Variable domain in full (rest from reference TRBV15 and TRBJ2-3): DAMVIQNPRYQVTQFGKPVTLSCSQTLNHNVMYWYQQKSSQAPKLLFHYYDKDFNNEADTPDNFQSRRPNTSFCFLDIRSPGLGDTAMYLCATSRGTLGTDTQYFGPGTRLTVL.

In this sample, this clonotype turned up a few times. The chain employs TRBV5-6 and TRBJ2-1; D call uncertain. The CDR3 covers 15 residues. The V gene lost 0 bases and the J gene lost 5 bases, with 12 bases spanning the gap. The V gene's germline CDR1 is SGHDT and CDR2 YYEEEE. The CDR3 sequence: CASSLVQPFDNEQFF. CDR3 bases: TGTGCCAGCAGCTTGGTACAGCCGTTTGACAATGAGCAGTTCTTC.

The chain couples TRBV7-9 to TRBJ2-1; a possible D gene is TRBD1 (6 bases). The CDR3 consists of 15 residues. CDR1 and CDR2 from the germline V gene are SEHNR and FQNEAQ (reference sequence). The germline V and J ends were trimmed by 1 base and 8 bases, with 15 bases remaining between them. The CDR3 here is CASSLGQVPVDEQFF. The DNA for the CDR3 is TGTGCCAGCAGCTTAGGACAGGTCCCGGTGGATGAGCAGTTCTTC. The full variable domain, with the rest looked up from reference TRBV7-9 and TRBJ2-1, is DTGVSQNPRHKITKRGQNVTFRCDPISEHNRLYWYRQTLGQGPEFLTYFQNEAQLEKSRLLSDRFSAERPKGSFSTLEIQRTEQGDSAMYLCASSLGQVPVDEQFFGPGTRLTVL.